This T cell receptor (beta chain) originates from a study of blood T cell repertoires in COVID-19. Whole-study context: Nucleic acid was either cDNA or gDNA, and it came from T cells, B-cell-depleted T cells, or PBMCs.

The authors' processing: Estimation of nucleated cell counts relied on the amplification of reference gene primers. Sequencing used immunoSEQ multiplex PCR; TCRdb keeps in-frame clones, though not all of them. V, J and clone size reflect that table, while D and trimming were determined from the DNA. Here the sample spans 130,000 or so clones, about 75% being singletons. V dropped 2 bases and J dropped 1 base, with 12 bases sitting between them. This CDR3 region has 16 residues. The germline V gene encodes CDR1 MNHNY and CDR2 SVGAGI (reference sequence). Sequencing input: peripheral blood. The chain couples TRBV6-6 to TRBJ1-3; D is perhaps TRBD1 (6 bases). This clonotype originated in a man older than 75 with acute or convalescent COVID-19. The CDR3 loop is CASSYNRDASGNTIYF. For the CDR3, the DNA is TGTGCCAGCAGTTACAACAGGGATGCGTCTGGAAACACCATATATTTT.